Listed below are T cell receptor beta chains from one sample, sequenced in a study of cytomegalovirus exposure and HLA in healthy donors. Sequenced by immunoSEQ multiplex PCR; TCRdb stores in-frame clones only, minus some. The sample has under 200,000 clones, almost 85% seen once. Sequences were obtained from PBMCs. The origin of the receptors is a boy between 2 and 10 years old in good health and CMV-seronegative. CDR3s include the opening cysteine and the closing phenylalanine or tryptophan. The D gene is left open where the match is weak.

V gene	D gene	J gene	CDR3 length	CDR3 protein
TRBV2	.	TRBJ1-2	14	CASSEAGRVGGYTF
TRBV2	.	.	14	CASRAITGLHEQYF
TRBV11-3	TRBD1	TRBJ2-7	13	CASSLGQGDEQYF
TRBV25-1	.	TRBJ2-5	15	CASSEFGGRQETQYF
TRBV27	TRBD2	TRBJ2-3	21	CASSTTGGGSLQRGFTDTQYF
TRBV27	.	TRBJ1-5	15	CASSLGRGPTQPQHF
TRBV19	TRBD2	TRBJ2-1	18	CASSIDLRAGVPYNEQFF
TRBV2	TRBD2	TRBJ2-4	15	CASSLAGGAKNIQYF
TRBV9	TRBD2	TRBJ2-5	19	CASSAGGLPVGWRQETQYF
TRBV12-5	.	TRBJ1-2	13	CASGSGAFYGYTF
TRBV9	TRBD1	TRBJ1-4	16	CASSPGQGNTNEKLFF
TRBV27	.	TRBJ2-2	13	CASSVSGGGELFF
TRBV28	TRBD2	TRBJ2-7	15	CASNSMSGSTYEQYF
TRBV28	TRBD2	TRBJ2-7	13	CASRGAGGRQQYF
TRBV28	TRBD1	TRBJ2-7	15	CASSPPGQGSYEQYF
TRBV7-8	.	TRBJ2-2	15	CASSSPRRGTGELFF
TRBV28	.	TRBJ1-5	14	CASSLIGGAQPQHF
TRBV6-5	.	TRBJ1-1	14	CASSGQSPNTEAFF
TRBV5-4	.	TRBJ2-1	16	CASSKDSDSSYNEQFF
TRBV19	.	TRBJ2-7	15	CASSRGRQGSYEQYF
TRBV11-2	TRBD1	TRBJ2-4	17	CASSLDILRDSKNIQYF
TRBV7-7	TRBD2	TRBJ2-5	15	CASSREAGVGETQYF
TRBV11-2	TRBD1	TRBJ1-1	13	CASSYQGDTEAFF
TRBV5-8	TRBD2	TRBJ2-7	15	CASSGRTSGAYEQYF
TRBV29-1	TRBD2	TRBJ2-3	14	CSVVAGVSTDTQYF
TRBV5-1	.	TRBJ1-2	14	CASSPDSSIYGYTF
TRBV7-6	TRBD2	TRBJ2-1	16	CASSLVSRAGRNEQFF